The rows below give T cell receptor beta chains drawn from one sample of a study of blood T cell repertoires in COVID-19. Assay: immunoSEQ multiplex PCR; the TCRdb copy retains only in-frame clones and omits some. The sample has 400,000 to 550,000 clones; around nine tenths are singletons. Sequenced sample: PBMCs or T cells enriched from blood (not recorded which). The receptors originated from a woman aged 18 to 35 with acute COVID-19. Each CDR3 is given with its conserved first and last residue. The order of the fields is CDR3 protein, CDR3 DNA, V gene, D gene, clone size, J gene. The D gene is left open where the match is weak. Clone size, where shown, is once, few, many, or a class for clones that have expanded.

CDR3: CASSQLAGTVTGELFF; DNA: TGCGCCAGCAGCCAATTAGCGGGCACGGTCACCGGGGAGCTGTTTTTT; V: TRBV4-3; D: TRBD2; size: NA; J: TRBJ2-2
CDR3: CASKGSEGLRRTGELFF; DNA: TGTGCCAGCAAAGGATCGGAGGGACTACGGAGGACCGGGGAGCTGTTTTTT; V: TRBV7-9; D: TRBD2; size: NA; J: TRBJ2-2
CDR3: CASSGSPGGYNSPLHF; DNA: TGTGCCAGCAGCGGATCCCCGGGGGGTTATAATTCACCCCTCCACTTT; V: TRBV9; D: NA; size: NA; J: TRBJ1-6
CDR3: CASSLQQGYGYTF; DNA: TGTGCCAGCAGCTTACAACAGGGTTATGGCTACACCTTC; V: TRBV7-9; D: NA; size: NA; J: TRBJ1-2
CDR3: CASSFRVVATNTDTQYF; DNA: TGTGCCAGCAGTTTTCGTGTGGTAGCGACAAACACAGATACGCAGTATTTT; V: TRBV27; D: NA; size: few; J: TRBJ2-3
CDR3: CASSFPGLVINEQFF; DNA: TGCGCCAGCAGCTTCCCGGGACTAGTAATTAATGAGCAGTTCTTC; V: TRBV5-1; D: TRBD2; size: few; J: TRBJ2-1
CDR3: CASSSDRGPTTEAFF; DNA: TGTGCCAGCAGCTCAGACAGGGGACCCACTACTGAAGCTTTCTTT; V: TRBV11-2; D: TRBD1; size: NA; J: TRBJ1-1
CDR3: CASSGVTNRDTAYTDTQYF; DNA: TGTGCCAGCAGCGGCGTCACCAACCGGGACACGGCCTACACAGATACGCAGTATTTT; V: TRBV9; D: NA; size: NA; J: TRBJ2-3
CDR3: CASSERWRDEKLFF; DNA: TGTGCCAGCAGTGAACGGTGGAGGGATGAAAAACTGTTTTTT; V: TRBV2; D: NA; size: NA; J: TRBJ1-4
CDR3: CASSPSGVLSGANVLTF; DNA: TGCGCCAGCAGCCCTTCAGGGGTCCTCTCTGGGGCCAACGTCCTGACTTTC; V: TRBV5-1; D: NA; size: NA; J: TRBJ2-6
CDR3: CASSEETGGVRGYTF; DNA: TGTGCCAGCAGCGAGGAGACAGGGGGCGTAAGGGGCTACACCTTC; V: TRBV9; D: TRBD1; size: few; J: TRBJ1-2
CDR3: CASRVAGGRQETQYF; DNA: TGTGCCAGCAGGGTAGCGGGAGGGCGGCAAGAGACCCAGTACTTC; V: TRBV5-4; D: TRBD2; size: once; J: TRBJ2-5
CDR3: CASNGQGVFQETQYF; DNA: TGTGCCAGCAATGGACAGGGGGTTTTCCAAGAGACCCAGTACTTC; V: TRBV7-2; D: TRBD1; size: NA; J: TRBJ2-5
CDR3: CASTARANTIYF; DNA: TGTGCCAGCACGGCCAGGGCGAACACCATATATTTT; V: TRBV2; D: NA; size: NA; J: TRBJ1-3
CDR3: CASRREIGNEQFF; DNA: TGTGCCAGCAGGAGAGAAATCGGGAATGAGCAGTTCTTC; V: TRBV3-1/TRBV3-2; D: NA; size: NA; J: TRBJ2-1
CDR3: CASSTGTGNTIYF; DNA: TGTGCCAGCAGTACCGGGACTGGAAACACCATATATTTT; V: TRBV12-3/TRBV12-4; D: NA; size: once; J: TRBJ1-3
CDR3: CASSPYSDTQYF; DNA: TGTGCCAGCAGCCCCTACTCTGATACGCAGTATTTT; V: TRBV7-9; D: NA; size: NA; J: TRBJ2-3
CDR3: CASSSTGGITEAFF; DNA: TGTGCCAGCAGCAGTACAGGGGGTATCACTGAAGCTTTCTTT; V: TRBV5-4; D: TRBD1; size: NA; J: TRBJ1-1
CDR3: CATSREGKQPQHF; DNA: TGTGCCACCAGCAGAGAGGGCAAGCAGCCCCAGCATTTT; V: TRBV15; D: NA; size: NA; J: TRBJ1-5
CDR3: CASGSDPNYGYTF; DNA: TGTGCCAGCGGGAGTGATCCTAACTATGGCTACACCTTC; V: TRBV2; D: NA; size: NA; J: TRBJ1-2
CDR3: CASSQQRRQGWRGYTF; DNA: TGTGCCAGCAGCCAGCAGAGGAGACAGGGTTGGAGGGGCTACACCTTC; V: TRBV5-6; D: TRBD1; size: few; J: TRBJ1-2
CDR3: CASSFQAVEQFF; DNA: TGTGCCAGCAGTTTCCAAGCCGTAGAGCAGTTCTTC; V: TRBV12-3/TRBV12-4; D: NA; size: NA; J: TRBJ2-1
CDR3: CASSPGSGLSYEQYF; DNA: TGTGCCAGCTCACCGGGTAGCGGACTCTCCTACGAGCAGTACTTC; V: TRBV18; D: NA; size: NA; J: TRBJ2-7
CDR3: CASSLNGGFGTEAFF; DNA: TGTGCCAGCAGCTTAAATGGAGGATTCGGCACTGAAGCTTTCTTT; V: TRBV7-3; D: NA; size: once; J: TRBJ1-1